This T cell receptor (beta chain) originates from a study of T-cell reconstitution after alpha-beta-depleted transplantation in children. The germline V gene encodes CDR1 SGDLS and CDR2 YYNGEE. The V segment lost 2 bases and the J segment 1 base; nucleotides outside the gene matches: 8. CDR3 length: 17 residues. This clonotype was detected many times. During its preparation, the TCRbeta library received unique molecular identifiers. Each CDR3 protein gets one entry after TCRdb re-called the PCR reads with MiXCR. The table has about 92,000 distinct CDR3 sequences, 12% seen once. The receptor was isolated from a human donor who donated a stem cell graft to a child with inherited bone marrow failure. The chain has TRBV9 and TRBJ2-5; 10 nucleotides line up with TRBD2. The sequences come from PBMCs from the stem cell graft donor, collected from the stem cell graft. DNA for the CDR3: TGTGCCAGCAGCGTCGGGTCTAGCGGGAGTAGCCAAGAGACCCAGTACTTC. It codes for CASSVGSSGSSQETQYF.